The rows below give T cell receptor beta chains drawn from one sample of a study of human T cells and chemical hapten exposure. TCRdb reanalysed the RACE reads using MiXCR and keeps one entry per CDR3 protein. The sample yields approximately 82,000 distinct CDR3 sequences, less than 8% seen once. Sequenced here: whole blood, sampled in connection with sensitization to the hapten diphenylcyclopropenone (DPC). The source is a woman in her twenties or thirties with alopecia areata. Some clones in this sample may be carry-over from other donors' samples. CDR3s include the opening cysteine and the closing phenylalanine or tryptophan. The D gene is left open where the match is weak. The size entry is marked missing in some rows and otherwise reads once, few, many or a size class.

D: -
V: TRBV9
J: TRBJ2-7
size: -
DNA: TGTGCCAGCAGCTCGGGCCGACGGGGCTACGAGCAGTACTTC
CDR3: CASSSGRRGYEQYF

D: -
V: TRBV5-1
J: TRBJ1-4
size: few
DNA: TGCGCCAGCAGATCGGACCAGGGGTTCAGCGAAAAACTGTTTTTT
CDR3: CASRSDQGFSEKLFF

D: -
V: TRBV13
J: TRBJ1-2
size: -
DNA: TGTGCCAGCAGCTTGTCAGGAAACTATGGCTACACCTTC
CDR3: CASSLSGNYGYTF

D: TRBD2
V: TRBV7-8
J: TRBJ2-5
size: many
DNA: TGTGCCAGCAGCTTAGGTCTAGCGGGGGAGACCCAGTACTTC
CDR3: CASSLGLAGETQYF

D: -
V: TRBV29-1
J: TRBJ2-7
size: many
DNA: TGCAGCGTTTCAGGGTCCGCTGACGAGCAGTACTTC
CDR3: CSVSGSADEQYF

D: TRBD1
V: TRBV6-5
J: TRBJ1-5
size: many
DNA: TGTGCCAGCAGTTACAGGGGGCGAACGAGAATTCAGCCCCAGCATTTT
CDR3: CASSYRGRTRIQPQHF

D: -
V: TRBV4-1
J: TRBJ2-5
size: few
DNA: TGCGCCAGCAGCCAAGACAGGGACCAAGAGACCCAGTACTTC
CDR3: CASSQDRDQETQYF

D: TRBD2
V: TRBV5-1
J: TRBJ2-3
size: few
DNA: TGCGCCAGCAGCCCCCAGCGGGGAGGAGGGGATACGCAGTATTTT
CDR3: CASSPQRGGGDTQYF

D: TRBD1
V: TRBV5-1
J: TRBJ1-6
size: -
DNA: TGCGCCAGCAGCTTGACGGGGGGGGACAGCTTCTATAATTCACCCCTCCACTTT
CDR3: CASSLTGGDSFYNSPLHF

D: -
V: TRBV2
J: TRBJ2-7
size: many
DNA: TGTGCCAGCAGGGAGGGGGGAGGCGAGCAGTACTTC
CDR3: CASREGGGEQYF

D: -
V: TRBV6-6
J: TRBJ2-3
size: -
DNA: TGTGCCAGCAGTTACTCTTCCCTTGGGAGTCAACCTTGGGAAGATACGCAGTATTTT
CDR3: CASSYSSLGSQPWEDTQYF

D: -
V: TRBV29-1
J: TRBJ2-2
size: many
DNA: TGCAGCGTTGAGGGGGATATCACCGGGGAGCTGTTTTTT
CDR3: CSVEGDITGELFF

D: -
V: TRBV7-3
J: TRBJ1-1
size: many
DNA: TGTGCCAGCAGCCAGGGACATTCGAACACTGAAGCTTTCTTT
CDR3: CASSQGHSNTEAFF

D: -
V: TRBV19
J: TRBJ2-7
size: many
DNA: TGTGCCAGTAGTAGGGCAGAAGGCCTTTTCTACGAGCAGTACTTC
CDR3: CASSRAEGLFYEQYF

D: TRBD1
V: TRBV12-3/TRBV12-4
J: TRBJ1-2
size: few
DNA: TGTGCCAGCAGTTTGGTCCCGGGACAGGGAGTTCGGGGCTACACCTTC
CDR3: CASSLVPGQGVRGYTF

D: -
V: TRBV7-9
J: TRBJ1-6
size: -
DNA: TGTGCCAGCAGCCCCGGTCCGGACAGCCATAATTCACCCCTCCACTTT
CDR3: CASSPGPDSHNSPLHF

D: -
V: TRBV12-3/TRBV12-4
J: TRBJ2-2
size: many
DNA: TGTGCCAGCAGCATAGGGGGGCCGAACACCGGGGAGCTGTTTTTT
CDR3: CASSIGGPNTGELFF

D: -
V: TRBV12-3/TRBV12-4
J: TRBJ2-3
size: few
DNA: TGTGCCAGCGGCGGCAGGGCTAACACAGATACGCAGTATTTT
CDR3: CASGGRANTDTQYF

D: -
V: TRBV5-4
J: TRBJ2-7
size: few
DNA: TGTGCCAGCAGCTTGTGGGGAAGCTCCTACGAGCAGTACTTC
CDR3: CASSLWGSSYEQYF

D: -
V: TRBV12-3/TRBV12-4
J: TRBJ2-2
size: -
DNA: TGTGCCAGCAGGCGCGGATGGGGGGGGCCCGGCACCGGGGAGCTGTTTTTT
CDR3: CASRRGWGGPGTGELFF

D: -
V: TRBV9
J: TRBJ2-7
size: many
DNA: TGTGCCAGCAGCGTTACGGGGTACTCCTACGAGCAGTACTTC
CDR3: CASSVTGYSYEQYF

D: -
V: TRBV7-2
J: TRBJ2-1
size: -
DNA: TGTGCCAGCAGCTTTCTCCGGGACCCCAATGAGCAGTTCTTC
CDR3: CASSFLRDPNEQFF

D: TRBD1
V: TRBV30
J: TRBJ2-3
size: many
DNA: TGTGCCTGGAGGGGGACAGGGTCCACAGATACGCAGTATTTT
CDR3: CAWRGTGSTDTQYF

D: -
V: TRBV20-1
J: TRBJ1-1
size: many
DNA: TGCAGTGCTAGTTCCAGGGACCGCACTGAAGCTTTCTTT
CDR3: CSASSRDRTEAFF

D: TRBD1
V: TRBV7-8
J: TRBJ2-5
size: -
DNA: TGTGCCAGCAGTCAGCCGGGACAGGAAGAGACCCAGTACTTC
CDR3: CASSQPGQEETQYF

D: -
V: TRBV30
J: TRBJ1-2
size: many
DNA: TGTGCCTGGAGGAGCCACGGCTACACCTTC
CDR3: CAWRSHGYTF

D: -
V: TRBV3-1
J: TRBJ1-1
size: few
DNA: TGTGCCAGCAGCCCCAAGCTGAACACTGAAGCTTTCTTT
CDR3: CASSPKLNTEAFF

D: -
V: TRBV4-2
J: TRBJ1-5
size: many
DNA: TGTGCCAGCAGCCAAGGATCATTTCTTCCAGGGGAGCGCAATCAGCCCCAGCATTTT
CDR3: CASSQGSFLPGERNQPQHF

D: TRBD1
V: TRBV29-1
J: TRBJ2-3
size: many
DNA: TGCAGCGTCCGGGACAGAGGCACAGATACGCAGTATTTT
CDR3: CSVRDRGTDTQYF

D: -
V: TRBV9
J: TRBJ2-3
size: many
DNA: TGTGCCAGCAGCCAGGGACCGACAGATACGCAGTATTTT
CDR3: CASSQGPTDTQYF

D: TRBD1
V: TRBV6-5
J: TRBJ1-2
size: few
DNA: TGTGCCAGCAGTACCGGGACAGGGAATTCCGGAGGCTACACCTTC
CDR3: CASSTGTGNSGGYTF

D: -
V: TRBV29-1
J: TRBJ1-1
size: -
DNA: TGCAGCGTTGTGGTGCAGAACACTGAAGCTTTCTTT
CDR3: CSVVVQNTEAFF

D: -
V: TRBV30
J: TRBJ2-1
size: many
DNA: TGTGCCTGGAGTCGTTACAATGAGCAGTTCTTC
CDR3: CAWSRYNEQFF

D: -
V: TRBV19
J: TRBJ1-2
size: few
DNA: TGTGCCAGTAGTATGGCTTCGTATGGCTACACCTTC
CDR3: CASSMASYGYTF

D: TRBD1
V: TRBV12-3/TRBV12-4
J: TRBJ2-5
size: -
DNA: TGTGCCAGCAGTCCACGGACAGGGTGGGGGCAAGAGACCCAGTACTTC
CDR3: CASSPRTGWGQETQYF